This paragraph covers one T cell receptor beta chain sequence. J lost 10 bases, V lost 4 bases, and 12 bases had no gene match. CDR3 size: 16 residues. Germline CDR1 and CDR2: SGHVS and FNYEAQ. Measured with immunoSEQ multiplex PCR; TCRdb has only the in-frame clones, and not every one. The table shows some 160,000 clones, with 80% to 90% occurring only once. This sample stems from a study of blood T cell repertoires in COVID-19. The wider study: Samples taken during acute and convalescent COVID-19 were collected in the United States, Italy and Spain.

The clonotype originates from a man between 60 and 70 years old with acute or convalescent COVID-19. The genes are TRBV7-6 and TRBJ1-6; TRBD1 matches at 8 bases. The material sequenced was peripheral blood. The CDR3 here is CASSSYGQGGGSPLHF. The CDR3 DNA reads as TGTGCCAGCAGCTCATACGGACAGGGCGGAGGATCACCCCTCCACTTT. Using reference TRBV7-6 and TRBJ1-6 for the parts outside the CDR3, the full variable domain is GAGVSQSPRYKVTKRGQDVALRCDPISGHVSLYWYRQALGQGPEFLTYFNYEAQQDKSGLPNDRFSAERPEGSISTLTIQRTEQRDSAMYRCASSSYGQGGGSPLHFGNGTRLTVT.